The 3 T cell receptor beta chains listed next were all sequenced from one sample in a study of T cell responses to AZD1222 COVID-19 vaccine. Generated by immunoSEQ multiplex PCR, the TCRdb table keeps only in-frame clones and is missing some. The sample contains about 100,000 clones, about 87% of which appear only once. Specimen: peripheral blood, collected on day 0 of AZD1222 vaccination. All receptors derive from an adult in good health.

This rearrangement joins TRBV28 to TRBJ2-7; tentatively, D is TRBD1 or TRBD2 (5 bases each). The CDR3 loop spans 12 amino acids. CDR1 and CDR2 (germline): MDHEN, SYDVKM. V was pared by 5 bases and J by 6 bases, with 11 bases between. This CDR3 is CASSGTVPEQYF. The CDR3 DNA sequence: TGTGCCAGCAGTGGGACCGTCCCCGAGCAGTACTTC.

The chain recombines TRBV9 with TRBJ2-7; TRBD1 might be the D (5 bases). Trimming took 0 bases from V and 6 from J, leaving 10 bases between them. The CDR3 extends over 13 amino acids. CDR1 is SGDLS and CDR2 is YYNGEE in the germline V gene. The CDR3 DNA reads TGTGCCAGCAGCGTAGCCGCAGGGCTCGAGCAGTACTTC. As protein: CASSVAAGLEQYF.

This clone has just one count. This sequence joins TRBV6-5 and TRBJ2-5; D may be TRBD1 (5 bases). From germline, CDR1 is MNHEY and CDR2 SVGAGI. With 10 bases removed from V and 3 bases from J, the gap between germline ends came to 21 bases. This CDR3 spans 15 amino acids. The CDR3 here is CATTLGRATKETQYF. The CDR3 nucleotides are TGTGCCACCACCTTGGGGCGCGCGACCAAAGAGACCCAGTACTTC.